The 14 T cell receptor beta chains given below trace back to one sample, sequenced in a study of T cell responses to AZD1222 COVID-19 vaccine (dated by TCRdb to the early 2020s). The receptor library was made with the immunoSEQ multiplex PCR assay. TCRdb's version of the immuneACCESS table is confined to in-frame rearrangements and falls short of the full clone set. An unresolved V gene accounts for under half of the shortfall where checked; the remainder is of unknown origin. The sample data list roughly 200,000 clones, and approximately 92% of these were observed just once. The ten largest clonotypes hold less than 4.5% of the sample. The time point label for this specimen denotes: about 28 days (+/-7) after the second vaccine dose. The sample's treatment or condition label, decoded: meningococcal conjugate vaccine given as trial control. The sample in question was peripheral blood, obtained 28 days after the second dose of the MenACWY control vaccine. Receptors were obtained from an adult who received the MenACWY meningococcal vaccine as a control.

The V gene is TRBV2, the J gene TRBJ1-5; unclear D gene. The V and J ends lost 6 bases and 4 bases respectively, with 19 bases between them. Germline CDR1 is SNHLY and CDR2 is FYNNEI. The CDR3 runs 16 residues. CDR3 protein: CASSWGGSNLNQPQHF. CDR3 sequence (DNA): TGTGCCAGCAGCTGGGGAGGGTCTAACTTAAATCAGCCCCAGCATTTT.

The chain combines TRBV2 with TRBJ1-2; D unresolved. Trimming pared 6 bases from V and 5 bases from J, leaving 13 bases between. Germline CDR1 SNHLY, CDR2 FYNNEI. This CDR3 contains 13 residues. CDR3 sequence reads: CASSPDLGYGYTF. The DNA for the CDR3 is TGTGCCAGCAGCCCCGATTTAGGTTATGGCTACACCTTC.

The chain has TRBV5-1 and TRBJ2-3; D possibly corresponds to TRBD2 (6 bases). Trimming left V 0 bases short and J 5 bases short, with 10 bases between. Germline V lookup: CDR1 SGHRS, CDR2 YFSETQ. This CDR3 contains 14 residues. The CDR3 DNA is TGCGCCAGCAGCTTGGATGGGGGGAGAGATACGCAGTATTTT. Translated, it gives CASSLDGGRDTQYF. Supplemented by reference TRBV5-1 and TRBJ2-3, the full variable domain reads KAGVTQTPRYLIKTRGQQVTLSCSPISGHRSVSWYQQTPGQGLQFLFEYFSETQRNKGNFPGRFSGRQFSNSRSEMNVSTLELGDSALYLCASSLDGGRDTQYFGPGTRLTVL.

This clone was recorded once. The genes are TRBV2 and TRBJ2-1, with D unclear. The CDR3 consists of 14 residues. CDR1 and CDR2 from the germline V gene are SNHLY and FYNNEI. Trimming left V 6 bases short and J 2 bases short, with 11 bases between. CDR3: CASSERHPYNEQFF. DNA for the CDR3: TGTGCCAGCAGCGAGAGGCATCCCTACAATGAGCAGTTCTTC.

The rearrangement joins TRBV6-5 to TRBJ2-7; D ambiguous. The length of the CDR3 is 14 residues. The V end was cut by 0 bases, the J end by 0 bases, with 6 bases between. Looked up from germline, CDR1 is MNHEY and CDR2 is SVGAGI. For the CDR3, the DNA is TGTGCCAGCAGTTACTCCCGGAGCTCCTACGAGCAGTACTTC. Translated: CASSYSRSSYEQYF.

The chain is built from TRBV9 and TRBJ1-3; D not resolved. The CDR3 sequence is 16 residues long. Deletions cut 0 bases from V and 0 bases from J, with 10 bases between. Germline V CDR1 and CDR2: SGDLS, YYNGEE. Written as DNA, the CDR3 is TGTGCCAGCAGCGTAGCTTTACAGTCCTCTGGAAACACCATATATTTT. Its protein is CASSVALQSSGNTIYF.

The chain combines TRBV9 with TRBJ1-2; no firm D call. Germline CDR1 and CDR2: SGDLS and YYNGEE. This CDR3 is built from 13 residues. The V end lost 0 bases, the J end lost 4 bases, and 7 bases lay between the germline ends. CDR3 nucleotide sequence: TGTGCCAGCAGCGTAGAACCGGGCTATGGCTACACCTTC. Translating gives CASSVEPGYGYTF.

The chain employs TRBV28 and TRBJ1-5; possible D gene TRBD1, 5 bases. V lost 3 bases to trimming and J lost 0 bases, with 6 bases between them. The V gene's germline CDR1 is MDHEN and CDR2 SYDVKM. The CDR3 length is 14 residues. DNA for the CDR3: TGTGCCAGCAGTTTCGGGGGTAGCAATCAGCCCCAGCATTTT. Translation: CASSFGGSNQPQHF.

This chain links TRBV6-1 with TRBJ2-7, with 8 bases matching TRBD1. The CDR3 is made up of 15 amino acids. V dropped 0 bases and J dropped 4; count of bases not matched to a gene: 5. Germline V gene data show CDR1 as MNHNS and CDR2 as SASEGT. CDR3 coding DNA: TGTGCCAGCAGTGAAGCCGACAGGGGTTCATACGAGCAGTACTTC. Translation: CASSEADRGSYEQYF.

This clone occurred once. The chain has TRBV19 and TRBJ2-3, with no clear D. This CDR3 is built from 13 residues. Trimming took off 5 bases at V and 0 bases at J, with 6 bases between the two ends. Germline assignment: CDR1 LNHDA and CDR2 SQIVND (reference sequence). The CDR3 bases are TGTGCCAGTAGTGAACAGAGCACAGATACGCAGTATTTT. Its translation is CASSEQSTDTQYF.

The rearrangement links TRBV25-1 to TRBJ1-2, with unresolved D. V lost 6 bases to trimming and J lost 2 bases, with 10 bases between them. The CDR3 runs to 13 residues. The germline CDR1 and CDR2 sequences are MGHDK and SYGVNS. The CDR3 protein is CASRPATNYGYTF. DNA of the CDR3: TGTGCCAGCAGGCCAGCCACAAACTATGGCTACACCTTC.

The chain employs TRBV6-6 and TRBJ2-1; no clear D gene. Germline CDR1 MNHNY, CDR2 SVGAGI (reference sequence). The CDR3 extends over 16 amino acids. Trimming shortened V by 2 bases and J by 0 bases, and 11 bases separated the two germline ends. The DNA of the CDR3 is TGTGCCAGCAGTTACCGAACCCGGAGCTCCTACAATGAGCAGTTCTTC. Amino acid sequence: CASSYRTRSSYNEQFF.

The chain employs TRBV3-1 (or the pseudogene TRBV3-2) and TRBJ1-1; D gene ambiguous. There are 14 residues in the CDR3. CDR1 is LGHDT and CDR2 is YNNKEL in the germline V gene (reference sequence). V lost 4 bases and J lost 6, with 15 bases in between. For the CDR3, the DNA is TGTGCCAGCAGCCCCTGGGGTAGGGAGCCTGAAGCTTTCTTT. This translates into CASSPWGREPEAFF.

The chain is built from TRBV3-1 (or the pseudogene TRBV3-2) and TRBJ1-1; D is uncertain. This CDR3 region has 13 residues. The V and J ends lost 3 bases and 4 bases respectively, with 9 bases between them. Per the germline V gene, CDR1 is LGHDT and CDR2 is YNNKEL (reference sequence). The CDR3 nucleotides read TGTGCCAGCAGCCATCCTTTGGGCACTGAAGCTTTCTTT. This translates into CASSHPLGTEAFF.